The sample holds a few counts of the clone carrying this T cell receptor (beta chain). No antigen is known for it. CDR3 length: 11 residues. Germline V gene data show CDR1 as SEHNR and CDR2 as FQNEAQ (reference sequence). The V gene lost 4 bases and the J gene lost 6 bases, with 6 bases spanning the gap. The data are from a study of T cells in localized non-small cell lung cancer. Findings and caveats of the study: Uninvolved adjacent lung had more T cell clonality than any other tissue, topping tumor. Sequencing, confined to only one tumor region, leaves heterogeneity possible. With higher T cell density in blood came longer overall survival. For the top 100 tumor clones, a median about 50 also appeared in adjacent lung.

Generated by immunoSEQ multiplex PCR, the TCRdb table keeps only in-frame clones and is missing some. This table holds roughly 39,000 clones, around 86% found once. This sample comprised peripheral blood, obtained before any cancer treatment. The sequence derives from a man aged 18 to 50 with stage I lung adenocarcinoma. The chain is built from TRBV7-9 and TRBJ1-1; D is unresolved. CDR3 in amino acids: CASSSSSEAFF. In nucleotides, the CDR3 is TGTGCCAGCAGCTCTTCATCTGAAGCTTTCTTT. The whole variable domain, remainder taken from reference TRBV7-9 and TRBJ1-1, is DTGVSQNPRHKITKRGQNVTFRCDPISEHNRLYWYRQTLGQGPEFLTYFQNEAQLEKSRLLSDRFSAERPKGSFSTLEIQRTEQGDSAMYLCASSSSSEAFFGQGTRLTVV.